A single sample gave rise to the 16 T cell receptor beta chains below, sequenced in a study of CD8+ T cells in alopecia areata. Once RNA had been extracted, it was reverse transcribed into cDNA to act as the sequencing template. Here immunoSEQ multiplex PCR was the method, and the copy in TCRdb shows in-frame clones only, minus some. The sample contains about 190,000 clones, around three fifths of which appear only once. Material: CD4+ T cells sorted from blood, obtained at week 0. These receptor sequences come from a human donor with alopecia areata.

The CDR3 DNA follows: TGTGCCTGGATCGGCAGGGGAAATTCACCCCTCCACTTT. It specifies CAWIGRGNSPLHF. This chain joins TRBV30 and TRBJ1-6, with a possible D match to TRBD1 (6 bases). Germline CDR1 reads GTSNPN; CDR2 reads SVGIG (reference sequence). V gave up 4 bases and J gave up 7 bases, with 11 bases separating them. There are 13 residues in the CDR3. The entire variable domain, with the rest obtained from reference TRBV30 and TRBJ1-6, is as follows: SQTIHQWPATLVQPVGSPLSLECTVEGTSNPNLYWYRQAAGRGLQLLFYSVGIGQISSEVPQNLSASRPQDRQFILSSKKLLLSDSGFYLCAWIGRGNSPLHFGNGTRLTVT.

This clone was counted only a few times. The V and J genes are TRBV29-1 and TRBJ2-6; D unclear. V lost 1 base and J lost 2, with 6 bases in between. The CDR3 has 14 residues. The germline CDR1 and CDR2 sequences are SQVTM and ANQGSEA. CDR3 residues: CSVEGVTGANVLTF. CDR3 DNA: TGCAGCGTTGAAGGGGTCACTGGGGCCAACGTCCTGACTTTC.

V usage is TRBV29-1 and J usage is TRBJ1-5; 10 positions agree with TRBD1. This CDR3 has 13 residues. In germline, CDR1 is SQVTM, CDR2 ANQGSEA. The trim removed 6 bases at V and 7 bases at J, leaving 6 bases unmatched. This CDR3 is CSVGQGPTQPQHF. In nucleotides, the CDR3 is TGCAGCGTGGGACAGGGGCCGACCCAGCCCCAGCATTTT.

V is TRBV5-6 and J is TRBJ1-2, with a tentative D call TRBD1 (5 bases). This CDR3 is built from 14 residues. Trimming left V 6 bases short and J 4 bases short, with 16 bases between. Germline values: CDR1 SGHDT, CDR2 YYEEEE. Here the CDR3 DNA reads TGTGCCAGCACCCAGGGAGGGGCGAGCTATGGCTACACCTTC. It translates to CASTQGGASYGYTF.

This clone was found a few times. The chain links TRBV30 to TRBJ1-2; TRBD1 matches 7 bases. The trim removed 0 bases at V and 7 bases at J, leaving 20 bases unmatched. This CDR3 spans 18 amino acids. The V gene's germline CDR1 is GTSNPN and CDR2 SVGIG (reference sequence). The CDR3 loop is CAWSVPRGQADFVRGYTF. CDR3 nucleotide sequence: TGTGCCTGGAGTGTTCCCCGTGGACAGGCCGACTTTGTACGTGGCTACACCTTC. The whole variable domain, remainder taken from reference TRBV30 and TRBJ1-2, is SQTIHQWPATLVQPVGSPLSLECTVEGTSNPNLYWYRQAAGRGLQLLFYSVGIGQISSEVPQNLSASRPQDRQFILSSKKLLLSDSGFYLCAWSVPRGQADFVRGYTFGSGTRLTVV.

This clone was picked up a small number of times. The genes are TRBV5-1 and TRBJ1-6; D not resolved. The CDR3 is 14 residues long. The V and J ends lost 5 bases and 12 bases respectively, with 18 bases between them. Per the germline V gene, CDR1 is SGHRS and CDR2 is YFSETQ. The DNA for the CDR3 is TGCGCCAGCAGGTCAGACGATCTTCGGGGACCCCTCCACTTT. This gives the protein CASRSDDLRGPLHF.

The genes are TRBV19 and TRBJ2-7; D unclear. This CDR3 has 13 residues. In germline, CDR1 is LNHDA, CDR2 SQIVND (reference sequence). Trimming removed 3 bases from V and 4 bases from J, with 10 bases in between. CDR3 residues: CASSIAREYEQYF. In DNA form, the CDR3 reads TGTGCCAGTAGTATCGCTAGAGAGTACGAGCAGTACTTC.

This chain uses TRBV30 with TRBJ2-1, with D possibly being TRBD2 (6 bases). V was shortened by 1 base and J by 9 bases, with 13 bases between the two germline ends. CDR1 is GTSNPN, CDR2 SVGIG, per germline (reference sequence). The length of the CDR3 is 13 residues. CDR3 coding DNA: TGTGCCTGGAGTGGGGACTTGGGAGGTGAGCAGTTCTTC. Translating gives CAWSGDLGGEQFF.

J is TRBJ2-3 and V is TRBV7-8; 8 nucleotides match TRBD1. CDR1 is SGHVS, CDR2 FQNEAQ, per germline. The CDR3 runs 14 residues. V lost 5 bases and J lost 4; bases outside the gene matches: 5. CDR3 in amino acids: CASSPDRGSDTQYF. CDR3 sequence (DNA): TGTGCCAGCAGCCCCGACAGGGGTTCAGATACGCAGTATTTT.

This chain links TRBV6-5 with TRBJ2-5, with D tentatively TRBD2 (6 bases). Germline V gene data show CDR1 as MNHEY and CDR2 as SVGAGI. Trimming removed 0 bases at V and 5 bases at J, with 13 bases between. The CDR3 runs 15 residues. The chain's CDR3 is CASSYSGGLGETQYF. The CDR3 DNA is TGTGCCAGCAGTTACTCGGGGGGACTCGGGGAGACCCAGTACTTC.

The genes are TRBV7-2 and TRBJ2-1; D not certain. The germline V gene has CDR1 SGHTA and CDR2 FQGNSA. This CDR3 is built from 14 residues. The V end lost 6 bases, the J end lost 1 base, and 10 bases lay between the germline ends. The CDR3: CASSPATSYNEQFF. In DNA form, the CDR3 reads TGTGCCAGCAGTCCGGCCACTTCCTACAATGAGCAGTTCTTC.

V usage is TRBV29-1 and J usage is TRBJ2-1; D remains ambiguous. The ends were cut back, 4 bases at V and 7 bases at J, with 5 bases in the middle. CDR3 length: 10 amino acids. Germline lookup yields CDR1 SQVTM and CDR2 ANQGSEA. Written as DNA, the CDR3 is TGCAGCGTTGGATCTAATGAGCAGTTCTTC. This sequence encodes CSVGSNEQFF.

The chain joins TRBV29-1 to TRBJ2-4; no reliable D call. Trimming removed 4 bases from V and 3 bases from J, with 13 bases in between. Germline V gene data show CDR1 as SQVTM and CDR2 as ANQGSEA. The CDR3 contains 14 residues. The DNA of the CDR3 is TGCAGCGTTGGAACCGCCAGTAACAAAAACATTCAGTACTTC. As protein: CSVGTASNKNIQYF.

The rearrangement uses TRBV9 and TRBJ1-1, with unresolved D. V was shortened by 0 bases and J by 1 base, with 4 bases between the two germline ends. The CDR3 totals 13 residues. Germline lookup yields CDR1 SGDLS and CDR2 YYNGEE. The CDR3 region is CASSVEQNTEAFF. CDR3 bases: TGTGCCAGCAGCGTAGAACAGAACACTGAAGCTTTCTTT.

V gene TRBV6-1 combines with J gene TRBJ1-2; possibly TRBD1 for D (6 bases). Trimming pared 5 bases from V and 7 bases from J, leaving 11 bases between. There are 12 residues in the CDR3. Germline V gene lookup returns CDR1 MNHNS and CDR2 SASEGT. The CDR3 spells CASSSQGGGYTF. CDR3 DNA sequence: TGTGCCAGCAGTTCACAGGGCGGTGGCTACACCTTC.

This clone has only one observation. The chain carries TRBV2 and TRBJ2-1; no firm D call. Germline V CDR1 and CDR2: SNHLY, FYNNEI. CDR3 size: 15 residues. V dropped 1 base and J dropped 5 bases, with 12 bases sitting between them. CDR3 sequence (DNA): TGTGCCAGCAGTGAAGACTGGGCAGGACACAATGAGCAGTTCTTC. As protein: CASSEDWAGHNEQFF.